The rows below give T cell receptor beta chains drawn from one sample of a study of OX40 agonist ivuxolimab in advanced cancers. Sequencing was performed with immunoSEQ multiplex PCR; in TCRdb, only in-frame clones are kept and a portion is missing. The table shows under 90,000 clones, with over 75% occurring only once. Sample: CD4+ or CD8+ T cells sorted from blood, taken in a trial of the OX40 agonist ivuxolimab. The source is an adult with an advanced solid tumor such as melanoma, head and neck, liver or kidney cancer. CDR3s include the opening cysteine and the closing phenylalanine or tryptophan. D genes are given only for firm matches. Some rows mark clone size as missing; the rest say once, few, many or name a class of expanded clone.

TRBV27	TRBJ2-2	.	.	CASHKSANTGELFF	TGTGCCAGCCATAAAAGCGCCAACACCGGGGAGCTGTTTTTT
TRBV15	TRBJ2-7	.	.	CATSRDRRDYEQYF	TGTGCCACCAGCAGAGATAGGCGGGACTACGAGCAGTACTTC
TRBV6-4	TRBJ2-1	TRBD2	.	CASRRSGSLYNEQFF	TGTGCCAGCCGACGGAGCGGGAGCCTCTACAATGAGCAGTTCTTC
TRBV15	TRBJ2-7	.	.	CATSSLTAISYEQYF	TGTGCCACCAGCAGTCTCACAGCAATCTCCTACGAGCAGTACTTC
TRBV7-3	TRBJ2-2	TRBD2	.	CASSLGLAGTGELFF	TGTGCCAGCAGCTTAGGACTAGCGGGCACCGGGGAGCTGTTTTTT
TRBV7-3	TRBJ1-5	TRBD1	.	CASSLQADRAYSNQPQHF	TGTGCCAGCAGCTTACAGGCGGACAGGGCCTATAGCAATCAGCCCCAGCATTTT
TRBV29-1	TRBJ2-2	.	.	CSVGAQTNTGELFF	TGCAGCGTCGGAGCACAGACGAACACCGGGGAGCTGTTTTTT
TRBV27	TRBJ2-1	.	.	CVSSPLLTALDYNEQFF	TGTGTCAGCAGTCCCTTACTGACCGCGTTGGACTACAATGAGCAGTTCTTC
TRBV28	TRBJ1-1	.	.	CASSLSFVSFF	TGTGCCAGCAGTTTATCGTTTGTGTCTTTCTTT
TRBV6-5	TRBJ2-1	.	.	CASSYSPEWSYNEQFF	TGTGCCAGCAGTTACTCGCCCGAGTGGTCCTACAATGAGCAGTTCTTC
TRBV10-3	TRBJ1-2	TRBD1	.	CAISATGSYGYTF	TGTGCCATCAGTGCGACAGGGAGCTATGGCTACACCTTC
TRBV7-9	TRBJ1-2	.	once	CASSLEQRLYTF	TGTGCCAGCAGCTTAGAACAGCGGCTCTACACCTTC
TRBV13	TRBJ2-2	.	.	CASRGSGNTGELFF	TGTGCCAGCCGTGGTAGCGGGAACACCGGGGAGCTGTTTTTT
TRBV4-1	TRBJ2-2	.	once	CASSQVDLGFLTGELFF	TGCGCCAGCAGCCAAGTTGATTTGGGATTTCTCACCGGGGAGCTGTTTTTT
TRBV2	TRBJ2-5	.	.	CASSETGATQETQYF	TGTGCCAGCAGTGAAACTGGGGCCACCCAAGAGACCCAGTACTTC
TRBV28	TRBJ1-6	.	once	CASSPDISRKNSPLHF	TGTGCCAGCAGTCCCGACATTTCGAGGAAGAATTCACCCCTCCACTTT
TRBV7-7	TRBJ2-5	.	once	CASSLNRGQETQYF	TGTGCCAGCAGCTTAAATCGGGGGCAAGAGACCCAGTACTTC
TRBV5-6	TRBJ2-3	.	once	CASSFLGSEGTDTQYF	TGTGCCAGCAGCTTTTTAGGATCCGAGGGAACAGATACGCAGTATTTT
TRBV28	TRBJ1-3	.	.	CASSLIGASGNTIYF	TGTGCCAGCAGTTTAATAGGTGCTTCTGGAAACACCATATATTTT
TRBV28	TRBJ2-4	TRBD2	once	CASSPPGGAKNIQYF	TGTGCCAGCAGCCCCCCGGGGGGTGCCAAAAACATTCAGTACTTC
TRBV28	TRBJ1-3	TRBD1	.	CASGQVNFPGNTIYF	TGTGCCAGCGGACAGGTAAACTTTCCTGGAAACACCATATATTTT
TRBV6-1	TRBJ2-3	TRBD2	once	CASSEDRLARGYF	TGTGCCAGCAGTGAAGACCGACTAGCCCGGGGGTATTTT
TRBV20-1	TRBJ1-1	.	.	CSADKGGEAFF	TGCAGTGCAGACAAGGGAGGAGAAGCTTTCTTT
TRBV28	TRBJ1-2	.	.	CASSSSFDYTF	TGTGCCAGCAGTTCGAGTTTTGACTACACCTTC
TRBV9	TRBJ2-5	.	.	CASSGLGVQETQYF	TGTGCCAGCAGCGGACTCGGGGTTCAAGAGACCCAGTACTTC
TRBV7-2	TRBJ2-7	.	.	CASSLRYGATYEQYF	TGTGCCAGCAGCTTACGATACGGGGCCACCTACGAGCAGTACTTC
TRBV28	TRBJ1-1	.	.	CASSLRISEAFF	TGTGCCAGCAGTTTGCGGATCTCTGAAGCTTTCTTT
TRBV7-9	TRBJ2-3	.	.	CASSPPGPRGTDTQYF	TGTGCCAGCAGCCCTCCGGGACCACGGGGCACAGATACGCAGTATTTT
TRBV20-1	TRBJ2-5	.	.	CSARARETQYF	TGCAGTGCTAGAGCGAGGGAGACCCAGTACTTC
TRBV27	TRBJ1-2	.	.	CASSWGGQTNYGYTF	TGTGCCAGCAGTTGGGGAGGGCAGACTAACTATGGCTACACCTTC
TRBV5-1	TRBJ2-5	.	.	CASSYTSSRETQYF	TGCGCCAGCAGCTATACTAGCTCCCGGGAGACCCAGTACTTC
TRBV20-1	TRBJ1-1	.	few	CSAAGGEAFF	TGCAGTGCTGCCGGAGGGGAAGCTTTCTTT
TRBV11-3	TRBJ2-7	.	.	CASSLRVGVSGEQYF	TGTGCCAGCAGCTTAAGAGTCGGCGTGTCCGGGGAGCAGTACTTC
TRBV13	TRBJ2-7	TRBD2	.	CASSLDQGGLTGEQYF	TGTGCCAGCAGCTTAGATCAGGGAGGGTTAACCGGCGAGCAGTACTTC
TRBV5-1	TRBJ2-7	TRBD1	few	CASSLGDRDYEQYF	TGCGCCAGCAGCTTAGGGGACAGGGACTACGAGCAGTACTTC
TRBV28	TRBJ2-3	TRBD2	.	CASSQTSGRRNRPDTQYF	TGTGCCAGCAGCCAGACTAGCGGGAGGCGTAATCGTCCAGATACGCAGTATTTT
TRBV7-2	TRBJ1-2	.	.	CASSRETSNYGYTF	TGTGCCAGCAGCCGAGAAACCTCTAACTATGGCTACACCTTC
TRBV10-1	TRBJ2-7	TRBD2	.	CASSESGSGSYEQYF	TGCGCCAGCAGTGAGAGCGGGAGTGGCTCCTACGAGCAGTACTTC
TRBV28	TRBJ1-5	.	.	CASSLGQPQHF	TGTGCCAGCAGTTTAGGACAGCCCCAGCATTTT
TRBV6-5	TRBJ1-2	.	once	CASREGGNYGYTF	TGTGCCAGCCGGGAGGGGGGGAACTATGGCTACACCTTC
TRBV19	TRBJ2-1	TRBD1	.	CASSIRQGAYNEQFF	TGTGCCAGTAGTATACGACAGGGGGCCTACAATGAGCAGTTCTTC
TRBV5-6	TRBJ2-1	.	.	CASSSSPANEQFF	TGTGCCAGCAGCTCCTCTCCGGCTAATGAGCAGTTCTTC
TRBV19	TRBJ2-7	.	.	CASSMIYEQYF	TGTGCCAGTAGTATGATCTACGAGCAGTACTTC
TRBV5-1	TRBJ2-6	.	.	CASSPRGPGANVLTF	TGCGCCAGCAGCCCCCGGGGACCTGGGGCCAACGTCCTGACTTTC
TRBV21-1	TRBJ2-3	.	.	CASPSGLTDTQYF	TGTGCCAGCCCTAGCGGCCTCACAGATACGCAGTATTTT
TRBV15	TRBJ2-1	TRBD2	few	CATSRQAGADYNEQFF	TGTGCCACCAGCAGGCAAGCGGGGGCGGACTACAATGAGCAGTTCTTC
TRBV12-5	TRBJ2-2	.	.	CASGWISGSTGELFF	TGTGCTAGTGGTTGGATATCAGGAAGCACCGGGGAGCTGTTTTTT
TRBV18	TRBJ2-2	TRBD1	.	CASSPYRGRAGELFF	TGTGCCAGCTCGCCCTACAGGGGGCGCGCCGGGGAGCTGTTTTTT
TRBV6-5	TRBJ2-3	.	.	CASSFDSTEDTQYF	TGTGCCAGCAGTTTTGACTCGACGGAAGATACGCAGTATTTT
TRBV4-1	TRBJ2-3	.	.	CASSQDQAGIGNTDTQYF	TGCGCCAGCAGCCAAGATCAAGCAGGGATTGGGAACACAGATACGCAGTATTTT
TRBV7-8	TRBJ2-1	TRBD1	.	CASSTGIRNEQFF	TGTGCCAGTTCGACAGGGATCAGGAATGAGCAGTTCTTC
TRBV5-1	TRBJ1-5	TRBD1	many	CASSTGQGANQPQHF	TGCGCCAGCAGCACAGGACAGGGGGCGAATCAGCCCCAGCATTTT
TRBV18	TRBJ2-1	TRBD1	.	CASSLIPGTGARDEQFF	TGTGCCAGCTCCCTCATTCCCGGGACAGGGGCTAGGGATGAGCAGTTCTTC
TRBV7-7	TRBJ1-5	.	few	CASSLGPNQPQHF	TGTGCCAGCAGCTTAGGGCCCAATCAGCCCCAGCATTTT
TRBV5-4	TRBJ1-5	.	.	CASSRNTPPGPGRQPQHF	TGTGCCAGCAGCAGAAACACCCCCCCAGGACCGGGACGCCAGCCCCAGCATTTT